A selection of T cell receptor beta chains follows, all from one sample in a study of OX40 agonist ivuxolimab in advanced cancers. Clones were read by immunoSEQ multiplex PCR, and TCRdb kept only the in-frame ones, dropping some. The repertoire holds tens of thousands of clones, around 76% seen once, with roughly 22% in the top ten. Source: CD4+ or CD8+ T cells sorted from blood, taken in a trial of the OX40 agonist ivuxolimab. The source of these receptors is an adult with an advanced solid tumor such as melanoma, head and neck, liver or kidney cancer. CDR3s include the opening cysteine and the closing phenylalanine or tryptophan. A D gene is named only where the DNA matches it firmly. Some rows have no size entry. The others give once, few or many, or a class for an expanded clone.

d_gene	abundance	v_gene	j_gene	CDR3aa	CDR3nt
-	few	TRBV6-4	TRBJ2-2	CASSDLANTGELFF	TGTGCCAGCAGTGACCTGGCGAACACCGGGGAGCTGTTTTTT
TRBD1	-	TRBV27	TRBJ2-7	CASSLSKGQRTYEQYF	TGTGCCAGCAGTTTATCGAAGGGACAGCGTACCTACGAGCAGTACTTC
TRBD1	once	TRBV2	TRBJ2-7	CASSERTGDEQYF	TGTGCCAGCAGTGAAAGGACAGGGGACGAGCAGTACTTC
TRBD1	-	TRBV28	TRBJ1-2	CASSLRQGIYGYTF	TGTGCCAGCAGTCTCCGACAGGGGATCTATGGCTACACCTTC
-	-	TRBV19	TRBJ1-2	CASSQTGTLIHGYTF	TGTGCCAGTAGTCAAACCGGGACATTAATTCATGGCTACACCTTC
-	once	TRBV7-6	TRBJ2-2	CASTTTIETGELFF	TGTGCCAGCACCACGACGATTGAGACCGGGGAGCTGTTTTTT
-	few	TRBV7-9	TRBJ2-7	CASSLGSGRYEQYF	TGTGCCAGCAGCTTAGGGTCAGGGAGGTACGAGCAGTACTTC
TRBD2	-	TRBV4-1	TRBJ2-1	CASSQETSGSNEQFF	TGCGCCAGCAGCCAAGAGACTAGCGGGAGCAATGAGCAGTTCTTC
-	-	TRBV28	TRBJ2-1	CASSQSGRPQFF	TGTGCCAGCAGTCAATCGGGGAGGCCCCAGTTCTTC
-	once	TRBV11-3	TRBJ2-4	CASSDTENIQYF	TGTGCCAGCAGCGATACAGAAAACATTCAGTACTTC
-	-	TRBV7-2	TRBJ1-5	CASSLVGYSNQPQHF	TGTGCCAGCAGCTTAGTGGGTTATAGCAATCAGCCCCAGCATTTT
-	-	TRBV6-5	TRBJ1-2	CASSYGPDYGYTF	TGTGCCAGCAGTTACGGTCCGGATTATGGCTACACCTTC
-	-	TRBV18	TRBJ2-5	CASSPPGQETQYF	TGTGCCAGCTCACCACCCGGCCAAGAGACCCAGTACTTC
-	-	TRBV7-9	TRBJ1-2	CASSLELLAGYTF	TGTGCCAGCAGCTTAGAACTCCTCGCTGGCTACACCTTC
-	once	TRBV30	TRBJ1-4	CAWSVGGSEKLFF	TGTGCCTGGAGCGTGGGGGGCAGTGAAAAACTGTTTTTT
TRBD1	-	TRBV28	TRBJ2-7	CASSVGTGAIEQYF	TGTGCCAGCAGCGTAGGGACAGGGGCAATCGAGCAGTACTTC
TRBD1	-	TRBV28	TRBJ1-5	CASSLSPLGTGRSQPQHF	TGTGCCAGCAGTTTGTCTCCACTAGGGACAGGGAGGTCTCAGCCCCAGCATTTT
-	-	TRBV7-9	TRBJ2-7	CASSLGALRDFHYEQYF	TGTGCCAGCAGCTTAGGAGCTCTCCGCGACTTTCACTACGAGCAGTACTTC
-	-	TRBV18	TRBJ2-2	CASSLSGTGELFF	TGTGCCAGCTCACTCTCGGGCACCGGGGAGCTGTTTTTT
-	-	TRBV11-3	TRBJ2-2	CASSLGSGTANTGELFF	TGTGCCAGCAGCTTAGGTAGCGGGACAGCAAACACCGGGGAGCTGTTTTTT
-	once	TRBV11-2	TRBJ2-2	CASSLTIGNTGELFF	TGTGCCAGCAGCTTAACTATAGGGAACACCGGGGAGCTGTTTTTT
-	-	TRBV18	TRBJ2-6	CASSKPGPRGPFSGANVLTF	TGTGCCAGCTCAAAACCAGGGCCCAGGGGCCCCTTCTCTGGGGCCAACGTCCTGACTTTC
TRBD2	-	TRBV11-2	TRBJ2-3	CASIGGINPTDTQYF	TGTGCCAGCATCGGGGGGATCAACCCCACAGATACGCAGTATTTT
-	-	TRBV28	TRBJ2-3	CASSIKDTQYF	TGTGCCAGCAGTATAAAAGATACGCAGTATTTT
TRBD2	-	TRBV27	TRBJ2-1	CASSNGRTYNEQFF	TGTGCCAGCAGCAACGGGAGGACCTACAATGAGCAGTTCTTC
-	few	TRBV7-3	TRBJ1-6	CASSLNRGPNSPLHF	TGTGCCAGCAGCTTAAATCGAGGCCCGAATTCACCCCTCCACTTT
TRBD2	once	TRBV7-8	TRBJ2-2	CASSLGASGTSGGATGELFF	TGTGCCAGCAGCTTAGGAGCCTCGGGGACTAGCGGGGGGGCCACCGGGGAGCTGTTTTTT